One T cell receptor beta chain is described in this entry. This sample also contains other DNA sequences that code for the same CDR3. Method: immunoSEQ multiplex PCR; TCRdb's copy keeps in-frame clones and lacks some. The table has around 200,000 clones, 70% to 90% seen once. This sample stems from a study of blood T cell repertoires in COVID-19. Overall study: From the United States, Italy and Spain came samples of acute and convalescent COVID-19. Nucleic acid was either cDNA or gDNA, and it came from T cells, B-cell-depleted T cells, or PBMCs.

There are 16 residues in the CDR3. V was pared by 0 bases and J by 5 bases, with 8 bases of the junction left unmatched. Germline V gene sequence: CDR1 SGHNT, CDR2 YYREEE (reference sequence). The gene calls are TRBV5-4 and TRBJ2-5; the match to TRBD2 covers 9 bases. The receptor's source is a man aged 45-60 years with acute or convalescent COVID-19. Material: peripheral blood. This CDR3 reads CASSLGLGRGGETQYF. CDR3 DNA: TGTGCCAGCAGCTTGGGGTTGGGGCGGGGGGGGGAGACCCAGTACTTC.